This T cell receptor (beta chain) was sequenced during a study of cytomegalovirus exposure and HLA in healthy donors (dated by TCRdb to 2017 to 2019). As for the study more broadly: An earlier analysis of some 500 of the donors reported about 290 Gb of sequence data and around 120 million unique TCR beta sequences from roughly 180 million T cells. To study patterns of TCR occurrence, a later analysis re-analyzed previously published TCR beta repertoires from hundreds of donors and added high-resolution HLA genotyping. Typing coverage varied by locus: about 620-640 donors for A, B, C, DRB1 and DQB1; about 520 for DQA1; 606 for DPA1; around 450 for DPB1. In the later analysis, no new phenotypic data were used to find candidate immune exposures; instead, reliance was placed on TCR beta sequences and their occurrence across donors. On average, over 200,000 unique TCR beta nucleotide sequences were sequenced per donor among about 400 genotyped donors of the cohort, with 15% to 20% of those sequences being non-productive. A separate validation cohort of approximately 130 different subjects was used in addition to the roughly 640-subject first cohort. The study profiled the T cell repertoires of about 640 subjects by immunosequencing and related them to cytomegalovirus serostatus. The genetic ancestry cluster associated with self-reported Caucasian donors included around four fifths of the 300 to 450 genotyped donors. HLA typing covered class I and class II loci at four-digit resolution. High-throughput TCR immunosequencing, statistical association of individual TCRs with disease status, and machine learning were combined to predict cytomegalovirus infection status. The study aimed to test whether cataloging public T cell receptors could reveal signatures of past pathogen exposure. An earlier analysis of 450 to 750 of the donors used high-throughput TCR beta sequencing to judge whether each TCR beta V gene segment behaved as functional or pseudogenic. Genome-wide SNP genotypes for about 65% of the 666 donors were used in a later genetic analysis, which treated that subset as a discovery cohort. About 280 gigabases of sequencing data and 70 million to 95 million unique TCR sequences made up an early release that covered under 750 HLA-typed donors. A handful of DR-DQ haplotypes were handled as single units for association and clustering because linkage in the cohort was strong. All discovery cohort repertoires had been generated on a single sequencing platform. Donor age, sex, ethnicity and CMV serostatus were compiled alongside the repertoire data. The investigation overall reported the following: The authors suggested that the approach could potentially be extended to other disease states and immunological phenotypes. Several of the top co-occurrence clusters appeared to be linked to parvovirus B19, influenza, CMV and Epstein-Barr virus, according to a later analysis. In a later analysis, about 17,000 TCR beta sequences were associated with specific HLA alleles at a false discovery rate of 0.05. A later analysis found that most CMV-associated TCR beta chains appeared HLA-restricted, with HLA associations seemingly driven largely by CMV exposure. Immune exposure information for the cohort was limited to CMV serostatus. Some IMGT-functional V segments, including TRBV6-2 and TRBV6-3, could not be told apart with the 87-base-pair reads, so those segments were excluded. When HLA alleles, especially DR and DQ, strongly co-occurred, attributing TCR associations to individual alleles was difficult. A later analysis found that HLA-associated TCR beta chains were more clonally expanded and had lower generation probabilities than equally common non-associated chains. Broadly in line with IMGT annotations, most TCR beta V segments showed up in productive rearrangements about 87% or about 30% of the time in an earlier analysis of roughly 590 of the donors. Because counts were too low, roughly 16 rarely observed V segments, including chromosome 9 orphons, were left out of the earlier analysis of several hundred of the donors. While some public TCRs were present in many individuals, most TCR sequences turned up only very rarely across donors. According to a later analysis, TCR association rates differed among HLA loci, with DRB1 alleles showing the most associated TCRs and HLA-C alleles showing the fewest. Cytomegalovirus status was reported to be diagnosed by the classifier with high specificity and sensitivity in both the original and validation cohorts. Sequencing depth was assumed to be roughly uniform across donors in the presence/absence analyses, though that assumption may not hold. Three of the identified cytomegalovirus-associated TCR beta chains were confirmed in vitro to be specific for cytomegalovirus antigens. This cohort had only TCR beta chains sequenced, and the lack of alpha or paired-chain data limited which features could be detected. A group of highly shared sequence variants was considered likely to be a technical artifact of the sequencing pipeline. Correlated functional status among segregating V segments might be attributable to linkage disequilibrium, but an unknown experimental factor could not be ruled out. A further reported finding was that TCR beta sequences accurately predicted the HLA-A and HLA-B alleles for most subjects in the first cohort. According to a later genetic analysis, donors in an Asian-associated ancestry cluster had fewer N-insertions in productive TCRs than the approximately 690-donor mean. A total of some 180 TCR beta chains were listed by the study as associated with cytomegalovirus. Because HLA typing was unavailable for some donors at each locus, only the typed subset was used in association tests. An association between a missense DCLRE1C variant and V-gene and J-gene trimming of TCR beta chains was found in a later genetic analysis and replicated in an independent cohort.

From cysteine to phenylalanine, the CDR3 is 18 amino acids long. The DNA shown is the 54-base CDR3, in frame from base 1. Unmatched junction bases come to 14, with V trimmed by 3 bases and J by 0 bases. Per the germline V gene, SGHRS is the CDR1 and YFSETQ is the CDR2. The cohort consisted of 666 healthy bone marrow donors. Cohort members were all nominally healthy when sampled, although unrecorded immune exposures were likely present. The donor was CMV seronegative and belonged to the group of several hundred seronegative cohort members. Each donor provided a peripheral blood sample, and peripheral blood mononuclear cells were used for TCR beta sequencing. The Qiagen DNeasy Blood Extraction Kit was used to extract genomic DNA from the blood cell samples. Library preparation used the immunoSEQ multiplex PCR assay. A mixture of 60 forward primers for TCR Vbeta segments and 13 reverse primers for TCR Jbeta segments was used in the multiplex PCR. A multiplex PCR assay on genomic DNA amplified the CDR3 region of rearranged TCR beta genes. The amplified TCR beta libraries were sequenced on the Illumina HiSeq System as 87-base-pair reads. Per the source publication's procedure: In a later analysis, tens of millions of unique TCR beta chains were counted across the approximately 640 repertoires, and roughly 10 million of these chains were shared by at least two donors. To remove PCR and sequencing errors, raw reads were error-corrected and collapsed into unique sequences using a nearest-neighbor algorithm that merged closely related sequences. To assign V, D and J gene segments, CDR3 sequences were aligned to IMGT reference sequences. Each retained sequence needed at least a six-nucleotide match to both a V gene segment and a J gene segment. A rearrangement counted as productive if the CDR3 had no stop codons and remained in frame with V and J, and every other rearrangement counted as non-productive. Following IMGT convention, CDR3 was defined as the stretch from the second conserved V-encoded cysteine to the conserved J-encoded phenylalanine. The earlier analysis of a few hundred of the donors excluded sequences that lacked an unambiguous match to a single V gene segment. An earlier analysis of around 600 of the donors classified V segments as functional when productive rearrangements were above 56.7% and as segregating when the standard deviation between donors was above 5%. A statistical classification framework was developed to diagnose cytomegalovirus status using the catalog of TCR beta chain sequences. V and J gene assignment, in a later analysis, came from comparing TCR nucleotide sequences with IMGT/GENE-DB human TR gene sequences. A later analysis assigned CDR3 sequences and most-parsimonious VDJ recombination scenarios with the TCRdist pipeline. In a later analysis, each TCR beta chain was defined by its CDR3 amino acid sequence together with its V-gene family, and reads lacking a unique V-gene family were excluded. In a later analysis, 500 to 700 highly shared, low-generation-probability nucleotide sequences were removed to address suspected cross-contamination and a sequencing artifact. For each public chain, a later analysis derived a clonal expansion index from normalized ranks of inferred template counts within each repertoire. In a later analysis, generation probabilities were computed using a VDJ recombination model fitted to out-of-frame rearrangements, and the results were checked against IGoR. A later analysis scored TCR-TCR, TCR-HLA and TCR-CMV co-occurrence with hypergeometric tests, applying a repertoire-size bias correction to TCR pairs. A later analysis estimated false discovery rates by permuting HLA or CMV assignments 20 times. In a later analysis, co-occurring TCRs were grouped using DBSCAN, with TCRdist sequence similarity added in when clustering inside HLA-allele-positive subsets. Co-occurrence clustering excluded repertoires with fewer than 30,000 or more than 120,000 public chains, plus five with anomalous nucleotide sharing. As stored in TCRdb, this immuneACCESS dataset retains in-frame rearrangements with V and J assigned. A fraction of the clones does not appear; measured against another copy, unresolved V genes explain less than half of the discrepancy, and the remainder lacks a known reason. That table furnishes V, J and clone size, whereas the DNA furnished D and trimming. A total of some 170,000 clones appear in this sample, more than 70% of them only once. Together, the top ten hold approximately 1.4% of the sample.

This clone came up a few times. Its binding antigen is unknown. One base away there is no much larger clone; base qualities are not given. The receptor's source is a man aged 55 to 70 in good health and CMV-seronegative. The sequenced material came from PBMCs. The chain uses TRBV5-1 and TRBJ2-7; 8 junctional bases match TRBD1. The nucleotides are TGCGCCAGCAGCTGGTGGGCTACCGGGACAGGAAACTCCTACGAGCAGTACTTC. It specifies CASSWWATGTGNSYEQYF.